Listed below are T cell receptor beta chains from one sample, sequenced in a study of shared clonotypes between healthy human individuals. Data came from immunoSEQ multiplex PCR; TCRdb stores just in-frame clones and leaves some out. The data contain about 1.9 million clones, over 85% of them seen just once; the ten biggest clones take up 1.5% to 2%. Sequencing used naive CD8+ T cells from PBMCs. The receptors were gathered from a man aged 18 to 29 in good health. Some clones in this sample may be carry-over from other donors' samples. Both conserved end residues are part of each CDR3. D genes are given only for firm matches. Only part of the rows carry a size: once, few, many, or a class if the clone is expanded.

>TRBJ2-1|NA|14|TRBV29-1|NA
TGCAGCGTTGACCGTCAGGGGGGCTACAATGAGCAGTTCTTC
CSVDRQGGYNEQFF
>TRBJ1-2|NA|11|TRBV20-1|few
TGCAGTGCTAGAGAGTATGGTGGCTACACCTTC
CSAREYGGYTF
>TRBJ1-1|NA|14|TRBV19|NA
TGTGCCAGTAGTATAGTGGAGGTCGGAGCTGAAGCTTTCTTT
CASSIVEVGAEAFF
>TRBJ2-1|NA|14|TRBV4-1|NA
TGCGCCAGCAGCCAAGGAGGCGGAGACAATGAGCAGTTCTTC
CASSQGGGDNEQFF
>TRBJ1-1|NA|14|TRBV15|NA
TGTGCCACCAGCTTACCCGAGGGTAACACTGAAGCTTTCTTT
CATSLPEGNTEAFF
>TRBJ1-2|TRBD1|17|TRBV28|NA
TGTGCCAGCAGTTTATATGTGGGAATGCAGGGGGGCATACTCTACACCTTC
CASSLYVGMQGGILYTF
>TRBJ2-7|NA|13|TRBV25-1|NA
TGTGCCAGCAGGGATTGGCCTTTCTACGAGCAGTACTTC
CASRDWPFYEQYF
>TRBJ2-7|TRBD1|16|TRBV7-6|NA
TGTGCCAGCAGCTTAGATCCGGGACAGGGGGCCAACGAGCAGTACTTC
CASSLDPGQGANEQYF
>TRBJ2-7|TRBD2|17|TRBV4-2|NA
TGTGCCAGCAGCCAAGAAGTGGAACCCGGGACTAGTTACGAGCAGTACTTC
CASSQEVEPGTSYEQYF
>TRBJ2-7|NA|14|TRBV19|NA
TGTGCCAGTAGTATAATTAAGGGCTCCTACGAGCAGTACTTC
CASSIIKGSYEQYF
>TRBJ2-5|TRBD1|17|TRBV7-9|NA
TGTGCCAGCAGCTACCTTTGGGACAGGGGGCAGAAGGAGACCCAGTACTTC
CASSYLWDRGQKETQYF
>TRBJ2-1|NA|16|TRBV19|NA
TGTGCCAGTAGTATAGATCTGGCTTTGGGGTTCAATGAGCAGTTCTTC
CASSIDLALGFNEQFF
>TRBJ2-1|NA|15|TRBV25-1|NA
TGTGCCAGCAGTGCGACACGGGCCAGCTACAATGAGCAGTTCTTC
CASSATRASYNEQFF
>TRBJ2-5|NA|11|TRBV27|NA
TGTGCCAGCGGGCCCCAAGAGACCCAGTACTTC
CASGPQETQYF
>TRBJ2-2|NA|18|TRBV4-1|NA
TGCGCCAGCAGCCAAGATCGAGGAACAGGGAGGAACACCGGGGAGCTGTTTTTT
CASSQDRGTGRNTGELFF
>TRBJ2-7|TRBD2|15|TRBV19|NA
TGTGCCAGTGCGGGACTAGCGGGAGGGCGGCACGAGCAGTACTTC
CASAGLAGGRHEQYF
>TRBJ2-7|TRBD2|16|TRBV7-6|NA
TGTGCCAGCAGCCGGACTAGCGGTAAGAGCTCCTACGAGCAGTACTTC
CASSRTSGKSSYEQYF
>TRBJ2-1|NA|15|TRBV5-6|NA
TGTGCCAGCAGCTTGGTGGGGGGCGCCTACAATGAGCAGTTCTTC
CASSLVGGAYNEQFF